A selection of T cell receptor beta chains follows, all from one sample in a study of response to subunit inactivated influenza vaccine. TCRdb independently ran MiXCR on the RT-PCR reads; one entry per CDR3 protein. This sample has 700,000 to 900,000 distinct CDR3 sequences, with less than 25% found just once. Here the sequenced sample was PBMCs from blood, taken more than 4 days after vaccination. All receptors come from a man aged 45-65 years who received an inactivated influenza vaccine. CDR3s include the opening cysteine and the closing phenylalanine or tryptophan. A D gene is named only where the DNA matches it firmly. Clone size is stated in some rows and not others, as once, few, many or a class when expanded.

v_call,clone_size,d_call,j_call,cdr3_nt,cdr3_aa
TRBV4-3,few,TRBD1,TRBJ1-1,TGCGCCAGCAGCCAGGACAGGGGAGAGGACACTGAAGCTTTCTTT,CASSQDRGEDTEAFF
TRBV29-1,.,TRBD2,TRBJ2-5,TGCAGCGTTGAGCGACTAGCGGGGGAAAAAGAGACCCAGTACTTC,CSVERLAGEKETQYF
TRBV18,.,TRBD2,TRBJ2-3,TGTGCCAGCTCACTTGAACTAGCGGGAGTTGCAGATACGCAGTATTTT,CASSLELAGVADTQYF
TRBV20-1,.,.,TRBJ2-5,TGCAGTGCTAGCGGACGGGGAGAGACCCAGTACTTC,CSASGRGETQYF
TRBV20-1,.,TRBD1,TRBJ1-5,TGCAGTGCGCCGACAGGGCCTAGCAATCAGCCCCAGCATTTT,CSAPTGPSNQPQHF
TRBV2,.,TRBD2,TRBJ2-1,TGTGCCAGCGAGGGACGACTAGCGGTTTATAATGAGCAGTTCTTC,CASEGRLAVYNEQFF
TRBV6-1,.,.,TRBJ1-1,TGTGCCAGTGGCGGGGAGGACACTTACACTGAAGCTTTCTTT,CASGGEDTYTEAFF
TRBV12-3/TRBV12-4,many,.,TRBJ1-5,TGTGCCAGCAGACGTTATCAGCCCCAGCATTTT,CASRRYQPQHF
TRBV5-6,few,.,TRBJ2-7,TGTGCCAGCAGCCAACTCAGGGTCGGCGAGCAGTACTTC,CASSQLRVGEQYF
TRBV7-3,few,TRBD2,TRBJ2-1,TGTGCCAGCAGCTTAACTAGCGGGACGACCTACAATGAGCAGTTCTTC,CASSLTSGTTYNEQFF
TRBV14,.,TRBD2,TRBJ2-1,TGTGCCAGGCATAGCGGGGGACGGAATGAGCAGTTCTTC,CARHSGGRNEQFF
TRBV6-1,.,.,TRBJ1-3,TGTGCCAGCAGTGAAACTCTTGGCAGACCTGGAAACACCATATATTTT,CASSETLGRPGNTIYF
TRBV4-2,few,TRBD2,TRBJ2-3,TGTGCCAGCAGGAATGCAGCGGGAGAAACAGATACGCAGTATTTT,CASRNAAGETDTQYF
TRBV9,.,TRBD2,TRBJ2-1,TGTGCCAGCAGGGCGACTAGCGGGAGGTTTAATGAGCAGTTCTTC,CASRATSGRFNEQFF
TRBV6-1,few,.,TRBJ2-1,TGTGCCAGCAGTCAGAGCGTAGAAGGATCGTACAATGAGCAGTTCTTC,CASSQSVEGSYNEQFF
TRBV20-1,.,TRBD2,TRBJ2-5,TGCAGTGCTCTTACTAGCGGGAGGGAGACCCAGTACTTC,CSALTSGRETQYF
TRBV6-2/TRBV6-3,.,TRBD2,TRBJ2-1,TGTGCCAGCAGGGGACTAGGAATCTCTAGCGGGAGGGTGGATGAGCAGTTCTTC,CASRGLGISSGRVDEQFF
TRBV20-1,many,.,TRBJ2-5,TGCAGTGCTAGACCGGCGGACCTACTGGAGACCCAGTACTTC,CSARPADLLETQYF
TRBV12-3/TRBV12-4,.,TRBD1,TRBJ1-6,TGTGCCAGCAGATCGGGACAGGTCAATTCACCCCTCCACTTT,CASRSGQVNSPLHF
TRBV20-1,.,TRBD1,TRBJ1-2,TGCAGTGCCCCCGGGACAGCTACCAACTATGGCTACACCTTC,CSAPGTATNYGYTF
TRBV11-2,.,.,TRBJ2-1,TGTGCCAGCAGCCCCCGGGGTAGCGGTGTCTCCTACAATGAGCAGTTCTTC,CASSPRGSGVSYNEQFF
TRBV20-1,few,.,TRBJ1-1,TGCAGTGCTAGAGATCGGCGGGGGATGAACACTGAAGCTTTCTTT,CSARDRRGMNTEAFF
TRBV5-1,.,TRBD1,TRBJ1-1,TGCGCCAGCAGCTTTCTACAGGGGCGGAACACTGAAGCTTTCTTT,CASSFLQGRNTEAFF
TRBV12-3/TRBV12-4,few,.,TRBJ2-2,TGTGCCAGCATTGATGATTTAGCCCTAGGCCCCACCGGGGAGCTGTTTTTT,CASIDDLALGPTGELFF
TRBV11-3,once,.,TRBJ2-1,TGTGCCCGCAGCTTAGGAGTCTACAATGAGCAGTTCTTC,CARSLGVYNEQFF
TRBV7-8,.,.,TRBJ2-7,TGTGCCAGCAGCGGAAGACTAGGGGCTACCTACGAGCAGTACTTC,CASSGRLGATYEQYF
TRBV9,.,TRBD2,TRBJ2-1,TGTGCCAGCAGCGCCGGACTAGCGGGAGGGGGGTCCTACAATGAGCAGTTCTTC,CASSAGLAGGGSYNEQFF
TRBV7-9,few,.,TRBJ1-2,TGTGCCAGCAGCGCGGGGGGACGGAGGTTGCCTGGCTACACCTTC,CASSAGGRRLPGYTF
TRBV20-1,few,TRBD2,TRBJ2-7,TGCAGTGCTAGGGGGCGGAAAGTAGCGGGAGGGCCGCGGGAGCAGTACTTC,CSARGRKVAGGPREQYF
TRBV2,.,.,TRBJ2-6,TGTGCCAGCAGTGAAGAGGGGTTCTCTGGGGCCAACGTCCTGACTTTC,CASSEEGFSGANVLTF
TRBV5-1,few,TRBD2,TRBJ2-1,TGCGCCAGCAGCAGAGGACTAGCGGGAGGTGGATACAATGAGCAGTTCTTC,CASSRGLAGGGYNEQFF
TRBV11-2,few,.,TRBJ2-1,TGTGCCAGCAGCCTGAGTGTATTTGAGCAGTTCTTC,CASSLSVFEQFF
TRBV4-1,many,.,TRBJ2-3,TGCGCCAGCAGCCAAGGGGCAACAGATACGCAGTATTTT,CASSQGATDTQYF
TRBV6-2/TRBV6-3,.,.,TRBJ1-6,TGTGCCAGCAGTTACTCGGTTGATAATTCACCCCTCCACTTT,CASSYSVDNSPLHF
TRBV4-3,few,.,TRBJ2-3,TGCGCCAGCAGCCAAGAACCCCCTCGACAGGCGTCTCTCTACACAGATACGCAGTATTTT,CASSQEPPRQASLYTDTQYF
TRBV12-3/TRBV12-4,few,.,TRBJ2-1,TGTGCCAGCAGTTTAAATTTCGAGGAGGTGGGGCCCAATGAGCAGTTCTTC,CASSLNFEEVGPNEQFF
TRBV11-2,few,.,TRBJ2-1,TGTGCCAGCAGCTTAGTGTTTGGAGTAAACTCCTACAATGAGCAGTTCTTC,CASSLVFGVNSYNEQFF
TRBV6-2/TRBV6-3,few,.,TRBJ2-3,TGTGCCAGCAGTAGACCACAGGGTTCGGGGACAGATACGCAGTATTTT,CASSRPQGSGTDTQYF
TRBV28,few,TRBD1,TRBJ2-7,TGTGCCAGCAGTTACAGGGGGCTTGAGCAGTACTTC,CASSYRGLEQYF
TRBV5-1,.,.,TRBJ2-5,TGCGCCAGCAGACTTGGGGGGGCGTCATTCCAAGAGACCCAGTACTTC,CASRLGGASFQETQYF
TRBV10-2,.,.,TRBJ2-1,TGCGCCAGCAGTGAGGGAGGGTGGGGCAATGAGCAGTTCTTC,CASSEGGWGNEQFF
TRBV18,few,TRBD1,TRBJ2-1,TGTGCCAGCTCACCAGGGACAGGGGTCAATGAGCAGTTCTTC,CASSPGTGVNEQFF
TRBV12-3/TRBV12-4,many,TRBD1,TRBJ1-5,TGTGCCAGCAGCCCGGCGTGGACAGGGGTTAATATATTCCAGCATTTT,CASSPAWTGVNIFQHF
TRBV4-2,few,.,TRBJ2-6,TGTGCCAGCAGCCAAGTGAGCTCTGGGGCCAACGTCCTGACTTTC,CASSQVSSGANVLTF
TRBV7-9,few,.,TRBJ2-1,TGTGCCAGCAGCTCACGACGGGACACCTACAATGAGCAGTTCTTC,CASSSRRDTYNEQFF
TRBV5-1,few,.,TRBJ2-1,TGCGCCAGCAGCCCGCTCCCAACAGAGCGCAATGAGCAGTTCTTC,CASSPLPTERNEQFF